A single sample gave rise to the 31 T cell receptor beta chains below, sequenced in a study of beta chain features in type 1 diabetes. Their cognate antigens are unknown. The authors reverse transcribed all of the isolated RNA, so sequencing captured expressed TCRB transcripts. Sequenced by immunoSEQ multiplex PCR; TCRdb stores in-frame clones only, minus some. This sample has under 850,000 clones, with under 15% found just once. General study findings and limits: Significant though moderate, a shortening of TCRB CDR3s appeared in all four CD4+ subsets of Type 1 diabetes patients.

Sequencing was done on a sample of naive CD4+ T cells from blood. The receptors originated from a man aged 18-30 years with type 1 diabetes.

The sample holds a few counts of this clone. The chain is built from TRBV5-1 and TRBJ1-1; D not resolved. Trimming shortened V by 4 bases and J by 0 bases, and 13 bases separated the two germline ends. This CDR3 contains 15 residues. The germline gives CDR1 SGHRS, CDR2 YFSETQ. The CDR3 coding sequence is TGCGCCAGCAGCCCCCTCGAGGGTATGAACACTGAAGCTTTCTTT. Encoded protein: CASSPLEGMNTEAFF.

The V gene is TRBV28, the J gene TRBJ1-5; 8 nucleotides align to TRBD1. Germline V CDR1 and CDR2: MDHEN, SYDVKM. V trimming: 7 bases; J trimming: 0 bases; junction bases outside the gene matches: 2. The CDR3 spans 14 residues. The CDR3: CASTGQVSNQPQHF. The CDR3 region has the DNA TGTGCCAGCACGGGACAGGTTAGCAATCAGCCCCAGCATTTT.

The chain carries TRBV4-1 and TRBJ2-3, with TRBD2 identical over 11 bases. There are 17 residues in the CDR3. CDR1 is MGHRA and CDR2 is YSYEKL in the germline V gene. J gave up 1 base and V 3 bases, and 6 bases lay outside the gene matches. CDR3 in amino acids: CASSHPGLADRTDTQYF. CDR3 coding DNA: TGCGCCAGCAGCCATCCGGGACTAGCGGATCGCACAGATACGCAGTATTTT.

About this clone: The same CDR3 also results from other DNA sequences found in this sample. The chain is built from TRBV20-1 and TRBJ2-5; D unclear. The CDR3 runs to 11 residues. The V end lost 3 bases, the J end lost 0 bases, and 2 bases lay between the germline ends. The germline V gene has CDR1 DFQATT and CDR2 SNEGSKA (reference sequence). The chain's CDR3 is CSARDQETQYF. The DNA for the CDR3 is TGCAGTGCTAGGGACCAAGAGACCCAGTACTTC.

This clone was picked up a small number of times. DNA of the CDR3: TGTGCCAGCAGCAGTTTGACCCATGACAGGGTCGATGAGCAGTTCTTC. It specifies CASSSLTHDRVDEQFF. This chain links TRBV27 with TRBJ2-1; 7 positions match TRBD1. V dropped 6 bases and J dropped 8; count of bases not matched to a gene: 16. Germline V gene data show CDR1 as MNHEY and CDR2 as SMNVEV (reference sequence). The CDR3 length is 16 residues.

To note about this clone: This CDR3 is also generated by other DNA sequences in the sample. This sequence joins TRBV7-2 and TRBJ1-2; D gene unclear. Germline CDR1 is SGHTA and CDR2 is FQGNSA. This CDR3 is built from 13 residues. Trimming pared 5 bases from V and 2 bases from J, leaving 9 bases between. CDR3 bases: TGTGCCAGCAGCCTGGACGGGAACTATGGCTACACCTTC. It specifies CASSLDGNYGYTF.

This clone has more than one count but fewer than ten. This rearrangement joins TRBV30 to TRBJ2-5, with D perhaps matching TRBD1 (6 bases). V was shortened by 2 bases and J by 5 bases, with 12 bases between the two germline ends. CDR1 is GTSNPN and CDR2 is SVGIG in the germline V gene (reference sequence). The length of the CDR3 is 13 residues. DNA of the CDR3: TGTGCCTGGAGTTCAGGGGCGGCGGAGACCCAGTACTTC. The encoded protein is CAWSSGAAETQYF.

This clone was seen more than once but under ten times. The chain combines TRBV14 with TRBJ1-1; D gene uncertain. Germline V gene data show CDR1 as SGHDN and CDR2 as FVKESK. V lost 3 bases to trimming and J lost 1 base, with 9 bases between them. The CDR3 sequence is 14 residues long. CDR3 DNA sequence: TGTGCCAGCAGCCACTCGACGGCGAACACTGAAGCTTTCTTT. This sequence encodes CASSHSTANTEAFF.

This clone was seen more than once but under ten times. The V call is TRBV6-5, the J call TRBJ1-1; 7 nucleotides match TRBD1. V was pared by 6 bases and J by 3 bases, with 7 bases of the junction left unmatched. The CDR3 sequence is 14 residues long. Germline V gives CDR1 MNHEY, CDR2 SVGAGI. CDR3 residues: CASSSGTVDTEAFF. The CDR3 DNA reads TGTGCCAGCAGCTCCGGGACAGTTGACACTGAAGCTTTCTTT.

Concerning this clone: The same CDR3 arises from other DNA sequences in this sample as well. This sequence joins TRBV28 and TRBJ2-7; D not resolved. Germline V gene sequence: CDR1 MDHEN, CDR2 SYDVKM. Trimming took off 3 bases at V and 3 bases at J, with 6 bases between the two ends. The CDR3 is 12 residues long. CDR3 loop: CASSLAGYEQYF. The CDR3 nucleotides read TGTGCCAGCAGTTTGGCAGGCTACGAGCAGTACTTC.

This clone has more than one count but fewer than ten. The V call is TRBV5-1, the J call TRBJ1-5, with TRBD1 as a possible D gene (5 bases). Germline loops: CDR1 SGHRS, CDR2 YFSETQ. This CDR3 has 13 residues. Deletions cut 4 bases from V and 7 bases from J, with 12 bases between. In DNA form, the CDR3 reads TGCGCCAGCAGCGTTTCAAGGGGCCAGCCCCAGCATTTT. It encodes CASSVSRGQPQHF.

In this sample, this clone turned up a few times. J is TRBJ1-1 and V is TRBV5-6; D may be TRBD1 (5 bases). Per the germline V gene, CDR1 is SGHDT and CDR2 is YYEEEE. V was trimmed by 0 bases and J by 0 bases, leaving 9 bases between them. The CDR3 is made up of 15 amino acids. For the CDR3, the DNA is TGTGCCAGCAGCTTGGCCGTGACAGTGAACACTGAAGCTTTCTTT. Residues: CASSLAVTVNTEAFF. Full variable domain (outside the CDR3, taken from reference TRBV5-6 and TRBJ1-1): DAGVTQSPTHLIKTRGQQVTLRCSPKSGHDTVSWYQQALGQGPQFIFQYYEEEERQRGNFPDRFSGHQFPNYSSELNVNALLLGDSALYLCASSLAVTVNTEAFFGQGTRLTVV.

J is TRBJ2-5 and V is TRBV28; D may be TRBD1 (6 bases). CDR1 is MDHEN and CDR2 is SYDVKM in the germline V gene. The CDR3 consists of 14 residues. The V end was cut by 3 bases, the J end by 5 bases, with 13 bases between. The CDR3 DNA sequence: TGTGCCAGCAGTTTGGGGAACAGGGAGGAGACCCAGTACTTC. Protein sequence: CASSLGNREETQYF.

The V call is TRBV7-3, the J call TRBJ2-1, with 10 positions matching TRBD1. Per the germline V gene, CDR1 is SGHTA and CDR2 is FQGTGA. Trimming at V came to 4 bases and at J to 5 bases, leaving 8 bases not matched to a gene. The CDR3 covers 16 residues. CDR3 protein: CASSYSGTGANNEQFF. The CDR3 nucleotides are TGTGCCAGCAGCTACTCCGGGACAGGGGCGAACAATGAGCAGTTCTTC.

This chain joins TRBV29-1 and TRBJ2-3; D might be TRBD1 (5 bases). The CDR3 spans 13 residues. Germline CDR1 SQVTM, CDR2 ANQGSEA. V lost 1 base and J 4 bases, leaving 9 bases between the germline ends. The CDR3 here is CSVEGRVPDTQYF. The DNA for the CDR3 is TGCAGCGTTGAAGGCAGGGTCCCAGATACGCAGTATTTT.

The chain couples TRBV29-1 to TRBJ1-2, with TRBD1 matching 7 bases. There are 17 residues in the CDR3. Germline CDR1 is SQVTM and CDR2 is ANQGSEA. After removal of 4 bases from V and 1 base from J, the junction contained 15 bases not matched to a gene. The chain's CDR3 is CSVGHAIGAGGNYGYTF. The CDR3 nucleotides are TGCAGCGTTGGTCACGCCATAGGGGCAGGGGGTAACTATGGCTACACCTTC. Looking up the rest from reference TRBV29-1 and TRBJ1-2 gives the full variable domain: SAVISQKPSRDICQRGTSLTIQCQVDSQVTMMFWYRQQPGQSLTLIATANQGSEATYESGFVIDKFPISRPNLTFSTLTVSNMSPEDSSIYLCSVGHAIGAGGNYGYTFGSGTRLTVV.

The J gene is TRBJ1-2, the V gene TRBV28; D gene uncertain. V gave up 3 bases and J gave up 2 bases, with 7 bases separating them. CDR1 MDHEN and CDR2 SYDVKM come from the germline V gene. The CDR3 loop spans 13 amino acids. The CDR3 coding sequence is TGTGCCAGCAGTTTGGGCCGGAACTATGGCTACACCTTC. Translating gives CASSLGRNYGYTF.

The chain combines TRBV29-1 with TRBJ1-1, with TRBD1 as a possible D gene (5 bases). The V gene lost 8 bases and the J gene lost 0 bases, with 16 bases spanning the gap. There are 14 residues in the CDR3. Germline CDR1 and CDR2: SQVTM and ANQGSEA. The CDR3 loop is CSSIWGGLNTEAFF. In DNA form, the CDR3 reads TGCAGCTCCATTTGGGGCGGCTTGAACACTGAAGCTTTCTTT.

This chain connects TRBV4-2 to TRBJ1-6, with no clear D. This CDR3 contains 15 residues. With 3 bases removed from V and 8 bases from J, the gap between germline ends came to 14 bases. Germline V gives CDR1 LGHNA, CDR2 YNFKEQ. In DNA, the CDR3 is TGTGCCAGCAGCCAGGAGAATTATGGGTATTCACCCCTCCACTTT. It codes for CASSQENYGYSPLHF.

V is TRBV6-1 and J is TRBJ2-3; TRBD2 matches at 10 bases. With V trimmed by 10 bases and J by 2 bases, 6 bases remained unmatched. This CDR3 comprises 14 residues. Germline assignment: CDR1 MNHNS and CDR2 SASEGT. The CDR3 DNA follows: TGTGCCACCTCTAGCGGGGGTGACACAGATACGCAGTATTTT. Protein: CATSSGGDTDTQYF.

This clone turned up a few times. The V call is TRBV14, the J call TRBJ1-1; D perhaps matches TRBD1 (6 bases). CDR3 length equals 15 residues. The ends were cut back, 5 bases at V and 1 base at J, with 14 bases in the middle. The germline gives CDR1 SGHDN, CDR2 FVKESK. The DNA for the CDR3 is TGTGCCAGCAGCTTTACGGACAGATCGAACACTGAAGCTTTCTTT. Translated: CASSFTDRSNTEAFF.

V and J are TRBV6-1 and TRBJ1-2; D gene ambiguous. With 4 bases removed from V and 5 bases from J, the gap between germline ends came to 20 bases. CDR3 size: 16 residues. The V gene's germline CDR1 is MNHNS and CDR2 SASEGT. The CDR3: CASSGGSRWSEYGYTF. The CDR3 DNA is TGTGCCAGCAGTGGCGGTTCGCGTTGGAGTGAATATGGCTACACCTTC.

This clone was seen only a few times. The rearrangement uses TRBV10-3 and TRBJ2-5; TRBD2 is a possible D gene (5 bases). In germline, CDR1 is ENHRY, CDR2 SYGVKD. V was pared by 0 bases and J by 4 bases, with 9 bases between. The CDR3 covers 14 residues. The CDR3, as DNA: TGTGCCATCAGTGAGTCGCTAGCCCCAGAGACCCAGTACTTC. Translation: CAISESLAPETQYF.

The chain is built from TRBV2 and TRBJ1-3; possible D gene TRBD1, 6 bases. This CDR3 comprises 14 residues. Per germline, CDR1 SNHLY and CDR2 FYNNEI. Between the trimmed V and J ends, which lost 2 bases and 4 bases, there was a span of 9 bases. The CDR3: CASSETGTGNTIYF. The CDR3 bases are TGTGCCAGCAGTGAAACAGGGACAGGAAACACCATATATTTT.

The genes are TRBV19 and TRBJ2-7, with 8 bases aligning to TRBD2. After removal of 6 bases from V and 2 bases from J, the junction contained 6 bases not matched to a gene. The CDR3 totals 14 residues. CDR1 and CDR2 (germline): LNHDA, SQIVND (reference sequence). The CDR3 region has the DNA TGTGCCAGTAGCCCCGGGGGGGATCCCTACGAGCAGTACTTC. Translation: CASSPGGDPYEQYF.

The chain has TRBV5-1 and TRBJ2-5; 8 nucleotides agree with TRBD1. Losses at the gene ends were 3 bases for V and 3 bases for J; bases not matched to a gene: 4. This CDR3 is built from 14 residues. The germline V gene has CDR1 SGHRS and CDR2 YFSETQ. CDR3 sequence reads: CASSYQGAEETQYF. CDR3 coding DNA: TGCGCCAGCAGCTACCAGGGGGCGGAAGAGACCCAGTACTTC.

The chain links TRBV6-4 to TRBJ2-3, with D tentatively TRBD1 (7 bases). Germline loops: CDR1 MRHNA, CDR2 SNTAGT. V lost 3 bases and J 3 bases, leaving 13 bases between the germline ends. This CDR3 contains 15 residues. CDR3 in amino acids: CASSDQGGGTDTQYF. The CDR3 DNA sequence: TGTGCCAGCAGTGATCAGGGGGGCGGTACAGATACGCAGTATTTT.

There are a few counts of this clone. The V call is TRBV9, the J call TRBJ1-5, with D possibly TRBD1 on 5 matching bases. CDR1 is SGDLS and CDR2 is YYNGEE in the germline V gene. Deletions cut 0 bases from V and 10 bases from J, with 14 bases between. This CDR3 comprises 14 residues. The CDR3 here is CASSVDGTSEPQHF. The CDR3 DNA follows: TGTGCCAGCAGCGTAGATGGGACCTCTGAACCCCAGCATTTT.

This clone turned up a few times. This chain links TRBV30 with TRBJ2-4; tentative D call: TRBD2 (5 bases). This CDR3 contains 12 residues. Trimming stripped 3 bases from V and 8 bases from J, with 11 bases between. Germline V gives CDR1 GTSNPN, CDR2 SVGIG (reference sequence). The chain's CDR3 is CAWRKSGHIQYF. The CDR3 region has the DNA TGTGCCTGGAGAAAAAGCGGACACATTCAGTACTTC.

This rearrangement joins TRBV18 to TRBJ2-3; TRBD1 might be the D (5 bases). Looked up from germline, CDR1 is KGHSH and CDR2 is LQKENI. V shed 3 bases and J shed 0 bases, with 7 bases lying between them. CDR3 length: 14 amino acids. CDR3 DNA sequence: TGTGCCAGCTCACCGGGGCGGAGCACAGATACGCAGTATTTT. It specifies CASSPGRSTDTQYF. The variable domain in full, with the rest retrieved from reference TRBV18 and TRBJ2-3, is NAGVMQNPRHLVRRRGQEARLRCSPMKGHSHVYWYRQLPEEGLKFMVYLQKENIIDESGMPKERFSAEFPKEGPSILRIQQVVRGDSAAYFCASSPGRSTDTQYFGPGTRLTVL.

The chain has TRBV30 and TRBJ1-5, with D hard to call. Germline V CDR1 and CDR2: GTSNPN, SVGIG (reference sequence). This CDR3 comprises 12 residues. The V end was cut by 2 bases, the J end by 7 bases, with 9 bases between. The CDR3 reads CAWSRGEQPQHF. The CDR3 region has the DNA TGTGCCTGGAGTCGTGGGGAGCAGCCCCAGCATTTT.